This paragraph covers one T cell receptor beta chain sequence. This sample is part of a study of T cell changes during pregnancy in multiple sclerosis. The CDR3 has 15 residues. V was trimmed by 3 bases and J by 1 base, leaving 11 bases between them. The germline V gene encodes CDR1 SGHRS and CDR2 YFSETQ. Method: immunoSEQ multiplex PCR; TCRdb's copy keeps in-frame clones and lacks some. The repertoire consists of 95,000 to 150,000 clones, with approximately 95% occurring once and the leading ten covering roughly 6%. This chain joins TRBV5-1 and TRBJ1-5; a weak D match, TRBD1 (5 bases). The source is a female donor with multiple sclerosis, enrolled in a pregnancy study. Sequencing was performed on peripheral blood, taken before pregnancy. As DNA, the CDR3 is TGCGCCAGCAGCTCGGGACTGTCAAGCAATCAGCCCCAGCATTTT. Protein sequence: CASSSGLSSNQPQHF. The variable domain in full, with the rest retrieved from reference TRBV5-1 and TRBJ1-5, is KAGVTQTPRYLIKTRGQQVTLSCSPISGHRSVSWYQQTPGQGLQFLFEYFSETQRNKGNFPGRFSGRQFSNSRSEMNVSTLELGDSALYLCASSSGLSSNQPQHFGDGTRLSIL.